Presented here are 27 T cell receptor beta chains from one specimen sequenced in a study of shared clonotypes between healthy human individuals. Only in-frame clones appear in the TCRdb table, and some are missing; sequencing was by immunoSEQ multiplex PCR. The sample records roughly 2.1 million clones, roughly 91% being singletons. In the naive CD8 group, cells lacked CD45RO and were positively selected for CCR7, so terminally differentiated effector memory CD45RA+ cells were left out. Sequenced sample: naive CD8+ T cells from PBMCs. The source of these receptors is a man aged 18-30 years in good health. Some clones in this sample may be carry-over from other donors' samples.

The chain uses TRBV4-1 and TRBJ1-1, with D possibly TRBD1 on 6 matching bases. Trimming cost V 0 bases and J 4 bases, with 15 bases left between them. Germline V CDR1 and CDR2: MGHRA, YSYEKL. The CDR3 extends over 16 amino acids. CDR3 DNA sequence: TGCGCCAGCAGCCAAGATCTGCCCTTAGGGGGCACTGAAGCTTTCTTT. Its protein is CASSQDLPLGGTEAFF.

This sequence joins TRBV7-9 and TRBJ2-7; possible D gene TRBD2, 5 bases. The germline V and J ends were trimmed by 5 bases and 7 bases, with 18 bases remaining between them. CDR3 length: 14 amino acids. Germline V lookup: CDR1 SEHNR, CDR2 FQNEAQ (reference sequence). CDR3 DNA sequence: TGTGCCAGCAGCCCGGCGCATGCCCGGGAAGAGCAGTACTTC. This sequence encodes CASSPAHAREEQYF.

Written as DNA, the CDR3 is TGTGCCAGCAGCCTGGCCAGGGCTGGCTACACCTTC. This gives the protein CASSLARAGYTF. The V and J genes are TRBV5-6 and TRBJ1-2, with D possibly TRBD1 on 5 matching bases. Germline V gene sequence: CDR1 SGHDT, CDR2 YYEEEE. This CDR3 region has 12 residues. Trimming pared 4 bases from V and 7 bases from J, leaving 11 bases between. The entire variable domain, with the rest obtained from reference TRBV5-6 and TRBJ1-2, is as follows: DAGVTQSPTHLIKTRGQQVTLRCSPKSGHDTVSWYQQALGQGPQFIFQYYEEEERQRGNFPDRFSGHQFPNYSSELNVNALLLGDSALYLCASSLARAGYTFGSGTRLTVV.

The gene calls are TRBV7-2 and TRBJ1-1; weak D call: TRBD1 (6 bases). V was pared by 5 bases and J by 4 bases, with 17 bases between. From germline, CDR1 is SGHTA and CDR2 FQGNSA. The length of the CDR3 is 15 residues. The CDR3 region is CASSVTRGWGTEAFF. In nucleotides, the CDR3 is TGTGCCAGCAGCGTGACCAGGGGTTGGGGCACTGAAGCTTTCTTT.

The chain links TRBV27 to TRBJ2-7; D might be TRBD1 (6 bases). This CDR3 region has 14 residues. V lost 8 bases and J 1 base, leaving 15 bases between the germline ends. The germline CDR1 and CDR2 sequences are MNHEY and SMNVEV (reference sequence). The CDR3 region has the DNA TGTGCCAGCCACGACTCCCAGGGGTCCTACGAGCAGTACTTC. Amino acids: CASHDSQGSYEQYF.

This chain connects TRBV14 to TRBJ1-1; D is perhaps TRBD1 (6 bases). The CDR3 is 16 amino acids. Germline V lookup: CDR1 SGHDN, CDR2 FVKESK. V was cut by 6 bases and J by 2 bases, with 19 bases left in between. The CDR3 nucleotides are TGTGCCAGCAGTCCGCTCGGCCAACAGGGAAACACTGAAGCTTTCTTT. It yields the protein CASSPLGQQGNTEAFF.

Regarding this clone: Other nucleotide sequences from this sample produce the same CDR3. This chain uses TRBV9 with TRBJ2-1, with TRBD2 matching 7 bases. The CDR3 runs 12 residues. V shed 4 bases and J 6 bases; nucleotides not matched to a gene: 1. CDR1 is SGDLS, CDR2 YYNGEE, per germline. CDR3 nucleotide sequence: TGTGCCAGCAGCCCGGGGGGCAATGAGCAGTTCTTC. Translated, it gives CASSPGGNEQFF.

The chain joins TRBV29-1 to TRBJ1-2; D is undetermined. V lost 4 bases and J 6 bases, leaving 18 bases between the germline ends. Germline lookup yields CDR1 SQVTM and CDR2 ANQGSEA. The CDR3 is 14 residues long. The CDR3 is CSVASGRKGDGYTF. As DNA, the CDR3 is TGCAGCGTTGCGTCCGGACGTAAGGGCGATGGCTACACCTTC.

The rearrangement uses TRBV11-2 and TRBJ1-1; D may be TRBD1 (5 bases). V was shortened by 0 bases and J by 3 bases, with 17 bases between the two germline ends. The germline CDR1 and CDR2 sequences are SGHAT and FQNNGV. The CDR3 totals 17 residues. The CDR3 sequence is CASSLDGAGPRYTEAFF. CDR3 in DNA: TGTGCCAGCAGCTTAGATGGGGCAGGGCCCAGATACACTGAAGCTTTCTTT.

This clone was counted a single time. Other DNA sequences from this sample encode an identical CDR3 as well. V usage is TRBV7-9 and J usage is TRBJ2-7; weak D call: TRBD2 (6 bases). The CDR3 is 14 amino acids. Germline CDR1 is SEHNR and CDR2 is FQNEAQ (reference sequence). Trimming cost V 4 bases and J 3 bases, with 13 bases left between them. The chain's CDR3 is CASSSGTGDYEQYF. Here the CDR3 DNA reads TGTGCCAGCAGCTCCGGGACTGGGGACTACGAGCAGTACTTC.

This sequence joins TRBV7-8 and TRBJ2-7, with 8 bases lining up with TRBD2. J gave up 0 bases and V 1 base, and 8 bases lay outside the gene matches. The CDR3 totals 17 residues. The germline CDR1 and CDR2 sequences are SGHVS and FQNEAQ. Written as DNA, the CDR3 is TGTGCCAGCAGCTTAGTCCCAGCGGGAGTCCTCTCCTACGAGCAGTACTTC. Its protein is CASSLVPAGVLSYEQYF.

The chain uses TRBV7-8 and TRBJ2-2; D might be TRBD1 or TRBD2, each matching 6 bases. The V gene lost 5 bases and the J gene lost 6 bases, with 19 bases spanning the gap. Germline lookup yields CDR1 SGHVS and CDR2 FQNEAQ. The CDR3 sequence is 16 residues long. CDR3: CASSPAWGALAGELFF. For the CDR3, the DNA is TGTGCCAGCAGCCCTGCTTGGGGGGCGTTGGCCGGGGAGCTGTTTTTT.

The sample holds one count of this clone. The chain carries TRBV2 and TRBJ2-7; D uncertain. V lost 7 bases, J lost 3 bases, and 13 bases lay in between. Germline CDR1 SNHLY, CDR2 FYNNEI. The CDR3 is 13 amino acids. The DNA of the CDR3 is TGTGCCAGCATTCAAACCAGTAGCTACGAGCAGTACTTC. Residues: CASIQTSSYEQYF.

The rearrangement uses TRBV4-1 and TRBJ1-5, with a weak D call TRBD1 (5 bases). Per the germline V gene, CDR1 is MGHRA and CDR2 is YSYEKL. With 0 bases removed from V and 5 bases from J, the gap between germline ends came to 14 bases. The CDR3 loop spans 16 amino acids. This CDR3 reads CASSQDGAQTDQPQHF. As DNA, the CDR3 is TGCGCCAGCAGCCAAGATGGGGCACAAACTGATCAGCCCCAGCATTTT.

This clone has only a few counts. The sample carries other DNA sequences with the same CDR3. V gene TRBV9 combines with J gene TRBJ1-2; 7 bases match TRBD1. The length of the CDR3 is 13 residues. With V trimmed by 0 bases and J by 4 bases, 0 bases remained unmatched. Looked up from germline, CDR1 is SGDLS and CDR2 is YYNGEE. This chain's CDR3 is CASSVEGAYGYTF. The CDR3, as DNA: TGTGCCAGCAGCGTAGAGGGGGCCTATGGCTACACCTTC.

The gene calls are TRBV27 and TRBJ1-5, with TRBD1 identical over 9 bases. The CDR3 has 14 amino acids. CDR1 and CDR2 from the germline V gene are MNHEY and SMNVEV (reference sequence). J was trimmed by 6 bases and V by 6 bases; bases with no gene match: 6. The CDR3 sequence: CASRPGQGSQPQHF. In DNA, the CDR3 is TGTGCCAGCAGGCCCGGACAGGGGAGTCAGCCCCAGCATTTT.

The chain combines TRBV15 with TRBJ1-4, with 7 nucleotides matching TRBD1. The CDR3 contains 16 residues. J lost 3 bases, V lost 0 bases, and 4 bases had no gene match. Germline V gene data show CDR1 as LNHNV and CDR2 as YYDKDF (reference sequence). CDR3 DNA: TGTGCCACCAGCAGAGATTGGGACAGCGCTAATGAAAAACTGTTTTTT. It yields the protein CATSRDWDSANEKLFF.

The V call is TRBV27, the J call TRBJ2-1; 10 bases agree with TRBD1. CDR3 size: 15 residues. Germline V CDR1 and CDR2: MNHEY, SMNVEV (reference sequence). Unmatched junction bases numbered 12, after V lost 8 bases and J lost 8 bases. The CDR3 DNA is TGTGCCAGCGGCCACCGACAGGGGGCGCGTGATGAGCAGTTCTTC. Amino acid sequence: CASGHRQGARDEQFF.

The genes are TRBV11-2 and TRBJ1-3; D gene ambiguous. Trimming shortened V by 1 base and J by 6 bases, and 4 bases separated the two germline ends. The CDR3 spans 12 residues. Germline CDR1 reads SGHAT; CDR2 reads FQNNGV. As DNA, the CDR3 is TGTGCCAGCAGCTTAGGACCAAACACCATATATTTT. Translating it yields CASSLGPNTIYF.

The J gene is TRBJ2-7, the V gene TRBV9; 8 positions match TRBD2. This CDR3 is built from 16 residues. V shed 3 bases, J shed 0 bases, and the junction held 8 bases outside the gene matches. Germline V CDR1 and CDR2: SGDLS, YYNGEE. The CDR3 nucleotides read TGTGCCAGCAGCGCCACAGCGGGAGTGGTCTCCTACGAGCAGTACTTC. As protein: CASSATAGVVSYEQYF.

The chain joins TRBV7-9 to TRBJ1-1; D not resolved. The CDR3 loop spans 13 amino acids. V gave up 4 bases and J gave up 0 bases, with 6 bases separating them. Germline CDR1 and CDR2: SEHNR and FQNEAQ (reference sequence). This CDR3 is CASSSSLNTEAFF. The CDR3 nucleotides read TGTGCCAGCAGCTCAAGCCTGAACACTGAAGCTTTCTTT.

V gene TRBV15 combines with J gene TRBJ2-2, with TRBD2 matching over 12 bases. This CDR3 spans 17 amino acids. CDR1 LNHNV and CDR2 YYDKDF come from the germline V gene (reference sequence). The V segment lost 4 bases and the J segment 7 bases; nucleotides outside the gene matches: 10. The CDR3 here is CATSTRLAGAMVGELFF. For the CDR3, the DNA is TGTGCCACCAGCACTCGACTAGCGGGAGCGATGGTCGGGGAGCTGTTTTTT.

This clone appeared a single time. This chain joins TRBV19 and TRBJ1-1; D is unresolved. The V end was cut by 2 bases, the J end by 4 bases, with 14 bases between. Germline-derived CDR1 and CDR2 are LNHDA and SQIVND (reference sequence). The CDR3 is 15 amino acids. The CDR3: CASSIRAPVGTEAFF. The CDR3 DNA reads as TGTGCCAGTAGTATAAGGGCTCCGGTAGGCACTGAAGCTTTCTTT.

This chain links TRBV7-8 with TRBJ2-7; no firm D call. Germline lookup yields CDR1 SGHVS and CDR2 FQNEAQ. The CDR3 length is 16 residues. Trimming cost V 7 bases and J 0 bases, with 19 bases left between them. The DNA for the CDR3 is TGTGCCAGCACCCAAAGCCCTGGTTTCAGCTCCTACGAGCAGTACTTC. Translation: CASTQSPGFSSYEQYF.

This sequence joins TRBV28 and TRBJ2-5, with D tentatively TRBD1 (5 bases). Deletions cut 5 bases from V and 4 bases from J, with 14 bases between. The CDR3 length is 14 residues. Germline lookup yields CDR1 MDHEN and CDR2 SYDVKM. The CDR3 reads CASSPLLGRETQYF. The DNA for the CDR3 is TGTGCCAGCAGTCCCCTACTGGGGCGAGAGACCCAGTACTTC.

This clone was seen a single time. Other DNA sequences of this sample code for an identical CDR3. The rearrangement uses TRBV7-9 and TRBJ2-7; D is ambiguous. This CDR3 has 12 amino acids. Germline CDR1 and CDR2: SEHNR and FQNEAQ (reference sequence). Trimming pared 0 bases from V and 3 bases from J, leaving 3 bases between. The CDR3 here is CASSLADYEQYF. The CDR3 nucleotides are TGTGCCAGCAGCTTAGCCGACTACGAGCAGTACTTC.

The V gene is TRBV7-9, the J gene TRBJ2-1, with D perhaps TRBD1 (5 bases). Germline V gene sequence: CDR1 SEHNR, CDR2 FQNEAQ (reference sequence). The CDR3 has 15 residues. V lost 5 bases and J 0 bases, leaving 11 bases between the germline ends. CDR3 nucleotides: TGTGCCAGCAGCCCCCCGACAGTCTCCTACAATGAGCAGTTCTTC. Protein: CASSPPTVSYNEQFF.